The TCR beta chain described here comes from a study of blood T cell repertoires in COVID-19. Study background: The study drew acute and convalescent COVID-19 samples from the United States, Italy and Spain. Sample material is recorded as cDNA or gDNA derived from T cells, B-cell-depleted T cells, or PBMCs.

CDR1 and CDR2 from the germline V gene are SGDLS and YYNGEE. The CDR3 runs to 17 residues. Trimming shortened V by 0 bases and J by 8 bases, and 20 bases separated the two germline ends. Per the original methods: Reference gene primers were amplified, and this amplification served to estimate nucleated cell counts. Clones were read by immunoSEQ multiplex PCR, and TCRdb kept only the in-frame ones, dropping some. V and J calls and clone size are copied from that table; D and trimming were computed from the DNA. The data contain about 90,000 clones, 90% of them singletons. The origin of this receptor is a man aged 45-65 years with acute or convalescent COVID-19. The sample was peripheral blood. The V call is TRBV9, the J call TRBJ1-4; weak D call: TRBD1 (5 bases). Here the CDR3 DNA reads TGTGCCAGCAGCGTAGGACGAGTGGGCCAGGGAGGGGAAAAACTGTTTTTT. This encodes CASSVGRVGQGGEKLFF.